The clone carrying this TCR beta chain was seen a single time. Its specificity is not known. Treatment reported: approximately 10-day PBMC culture with coronavirus spike peptide pools or control peptides (ViraFEST assay). V shed 2 bases, J shed 3 bases, and the junction held 8 bases outside the gene matches. Germline V gene sequence: CDR1 SGDLS, CDR2 YYNGEE. The CDR3 spans 16 residues. This sample was included in a study of vaccination and CD4 T cells after COVID-19. An Oncomine TCR Beta short-read assay was used to sequence the DNA from cultured CD4+ T cells. Each CDR3 protein is one row after TCRdb ran MiXCR on the PCR reads. This sample carries around 4,500 distinct CDR3 sequences, 45% to 50% of them seen once, and the ten largest clones take more than 40%.

The rearrangement links TRBV9 to TRBJ1-1; 9 bases align to TRBD1. The sequencing input was CD4+ T cells from blood, cultured in vitro. The TCR sequence derives from a human donor who had recovered from COVID-19. The CDR3 nucleotides are TGTGCCAGCAGCGTCCTTACAGGGGGCGGACACACTGAAGCTTTCTTT. Amino acids: CASSVLTGGGHTEAFF. Together with reference TRBV9 and TRBJ1-1, the CDR3 gives the full variable domain: DSGVTQTPKHLITATGQRVTLRCSPRSGDLSVYWYQQSLDQGLQFLIQYYNGEERAKGNILERFSAQQFPDLHSELNLSSLELGDSALYFCASSVLTGGGHTEAFFGQGTRLTVV.